A single sample is the source of the 32 T cell receptor beta chains below, sequenced in a study of blood T cell repertoires in COVID-19. Libraries were prepared by immunoSEQ multiplex PCR; TCRdb keeps only in-frame clonotypes and omits some of them. Among approximately 140,000 clones, 88% were seen once, and the ten largest hold around 28%. Sequencing was carried out using peripheral blood. The receptors come from a human donor in a cohort sampled during active COVID-19.

The V gene is TRBV19, the J gene TRBJ1-2, with D possibly matching TRBD1 (6 bases). The V gene's germline CDR1 is LNHDA and CDR2 SQIVND (reference sequence). V was trimmed by 6 bases and J by 0 bases, leaving 14 bases between them. The CDR3 spans 15 residues. CDR3 coding DNA: TGTGCCAGTAGCCTAACGGGACACTCTAACTATGGCTACACCTTC. Translated: CASSLTGHSNYGYTF. The whole variable domain, remainder taken from reference TRBV19 and TRBJ1-2, is DGGITQSPKYLFRKEGQNVTLSCEQNLNHDAMYWYRQDPGQGLRLIYYSQIVNDFQKGDIAEGYSVSREKKESFPLTVTSAQKNPTAFYLCASSLTGHSNYGYTFGSGTRLTVV.

The J gene is TRBJ2-1, the V gene TRBV4-3; TRBD2 aligns across 16 bases. This CDR3 is 16 amino acids long. Germline-derived CDR1 and CDR2 are LGHNA and YSLEER. Trimming removed 0 bases from V and 9 bases from J; junction bases left unmatched: 2. CDR3 sequence reads: CASSQEGLAGGREQFF. CDR3 DNA: TGCGCCAGCAGCCAAGAGGGACTAGCGGGGGGGCGTGAGCAGTTCTTC.

This chain joins TRBV3-1 (or the pseudogene TRBV3-2) and TRBJ1-5; D is unresolved. The CDR3 covers 14 residues. Trimming pared 0 bases from V and 4 bases from J, leaving 7 bases between. Germline V lookup: CDR1 LGHDT, CDR2 YNNKEL (reference sequence). This chain's CDR3 is CASSQDVLNQPQHF. The CDR3 DNA sequence: TGTGCCAGCAGCCAAGATGTGTTAAATCAGCCCCAGCATTTT.

V and J are TRBV2 and TRBJ1-2, with 7 nucleotides matching TRBD1. CDR3 length: 14 amino acids. The junction had 5 bases not matched to a gene; V was cut back by 3 bases and J by 4 bases. The germline V gene has CDR1 SNHLY and CDR2 FYNNEI. Written as DNA, the CDR3 is TGTGCCAGCAGTGACGCACAGGGGCCCTATGGCTACACCTTC. Translation: CASSDAQGPYGYTF.

The V call is TRBV7-9, the J call TRBJ1-2; D is uncertain. V lost 3 bases, J lost 2 bases, and 10 bases lay in between. The CDR3 extends over 14 amino acids. CDR1 SEHNR and CDR2 FQNEAQ come from the germline V gene (reference sequence). The CDR3 DNA follows: TGTGCCAGCAGCTTGGACGGGAGGAACTATGGCTACACCTTC. Translation gives CASSLDGRNYGYTF.

Regarding this clone: The junction departs from the called germline gene at one end, perhaps through a read error. This chain connects TRBV29-1 to TRBJ2-3, with D perhaps matching TRBD1 (5 bases). The germline CDR1 and CDR2 sequences are SQVTM and ANQGSEA. The CDR3 loop spans 13 amino acids. CDR3 in amino acids: CSVLGWGTYTQYF. The CDR3 DNA is TGCAGCGTTTTAGGGTGGGGCACATATACGCAGTATTTT.

The DNA for the CDR3 is TGTGCCAGCAGCCACCGCCAGGGGAGAACCTCCTACGAGCAGTACTTC. Protein product: CASSHRQGRTSYEQYF. The J gene is TRBJ2-7, the V gene TRBV6-8; a possible D gene is TRBD1 (6 bases). V dropped 6 bases and J dropped 0 bases, with 18 bases sitting between them. The CDR3 sequence is 16 residues long. Germline values: CDR1 MNHGY, CDR2 SAAAGT.

The chain has TRBV2 and TRBJ1-3; 9 nucleotides line up with TRBD1. The CDR3 has 15 residues. J gave up 3 bases and V 7 bases, and 7 bases lay outside the gene matches. Germline V CDR1 and CDR2: SNHLY, FYNNEI. The chain's CDR3 is CASTPGQGSGNTIYF. DNA of the CDR3: TGTGCCAGCACCCCCGGACAGGGGAGTGGAAACACCATATATTTT.

The gene calls are TRBV7-3 and TRBJ1-2, with 7 bases lining up with TRBD1. The CDR3 sequence is 16 residues long. V gave up 5 bases and J gave up 8 bases; unmatched junction bases: 17. From germline, CDR1 is SGHTA and CDR2 FQGTGA. The CDR3 loop is CASSPTANHRGAGYTF. CDR3 in DNA: TGTGCCAGCAGCCCAACGGCTAACCACAGGGGAGCGGGCTACACCTTC. Full variable domain (missing parts from reference TRBV7-3 and TRBJ1-2): GAGVSQTPSNKVTEKGKYVELRCDPISGHTALYWYRQSLGQGPEFLIYFQGTGAADDSGLPNDRFFAVRPEGSVSTLKIQRTERGDSAVYLCASSPTANHRGAGYTFGSGTRLTVV.

The CDR3 coding sequence is TGTGCCAGCAGTGATCCGGGACACCTACACGAGCAGTACTTC. It codes for CASSDPGHLHEQYF. The chain carries TRBV6-6 and TRBJ2-7; maybe TRBD1 (6 bases). The CDR3 spans 14 residues. Germline V gives CDR1 MNHNY, CDR2 SVGAGI (reference sequence). The V and J ends lost 5 bases and 5 bases respectively, with 16 bases between them.

The chain combines TRBV7-8 with TRBJ2-3; D is undetermined. This CDR3 region has 16 residues. Germline V lookup: CDR1 SGHVS, CDR2 FQNEAQ. V shed 1 base and J shed 0 bases, with 11 bases lying between them. The DNA for the CDR3 is TGTGCCAGCAGCTTAGACAGCCCCGTTAGCACAGATACGCAGTATTTT. Translation: CASSLDSPVSTDTQYF. The full variable domain, its missing parts supplied by reference TRBV7-8 and TRBJ2-3, is GAGVSQSPRYKVAKRGQDVALRCDPISGHVSLFWYQQALGQGPEFLTYFQNEAQLDKSGLPSDRFFAERPEGSVSTLKIQRTQQEDSAVYLCASSLDSPVSTDTQYFGPGTRLTVL.

The chain couples TRBV20-1 to TRBJ2-7, with a tentative D call TRBD1 (5 bases). This CDR3 region has 11 residues. Trimming pared 4 bases from V and 7 bases from J, leaving 11 bases between. CDR1 DFQATT and CDR2 SNEGSKA come from the germline V gene (reference sequence). CDR3 sequence: CSAKVPGEQYF. Here the CDR3 DNA reads TGCAGTGCTAAAGTTCCAGGGGAGCAGTACTTC.

The J gene is TRBJ2-3, the V gene TRBV9, with D unresolved. Looked up from germline, CDR1 is SGDLS and CDR2 is YYNGEE. V lost 2 bases and J lost 3, with 10 bases in between. The CDR3 extends over 14 amino acids. The CDR3 nucleotides are TGTGCCAGCAGCGTTAGCTCTCAGACAGATACGCAGTATTTT. As protein: CASSVSSQTDTQYF.

The chain links TRBV6-5 to TRBJ2-5; TRBD1 aligns across 9 bases. The V gene's germline CDR1 is MNHEY and CDR2 SVGAGI. This CDR3 contains 14 residues. The trim removed 9 bases at V and 1 base at J, leaving 6 bases unmatched. The CDR3 DNA sequence: TGTGCCAGTGTCCGGGACAGGGTCCAAGAGACCCAGTACTTC. Protein: CASVRDRVQETQYF.

The rearrangement links TRBV4-2 to TRBJ2-7; TRBD1 is a possible D gene (6 bases). V was shortened by 0 bases and J by 5 bases, with 23 bases between the two germline ends. The CDR3 consists of 18 residues. Germline V gives CDR1 LGHNA, CDR2 YNFKEQ. CDR3 coding DNA: TGTGCCAGCAGCCAAGAGGTAGTCTGGGGGCGAAGTAACCACGAGCAGTACTTC. As protein: CASSQEVVWGRSNHEQYF.

V and J are TRBV7-9 and TRBJ2-7; maybe TRBD2 (6 bases). The CDR3 totals 16 residues. The V and J ends lost 6 bases and 2 bases respectively, with 20 bases between them. Germline CDR1 reads SEHNR; CDR2 reads FQNEAQ (reference sequence). The CDR3 bases are TGTGCCAGCAGTCCATCTTTAGGGACTCTAACCTACGAGCAGTACTTC. Protein product: CASSPSLGTLTYEQYF.

J is TRBJ2-1 and V is TRBV9, with D possibly TRBD2 on 6 matching bases. From germline, CDR1 is SGDLS and CDR2 YYNGEE. The CDR3 covers 15 residues. V was clipped by 4 bases and J by 9 bases, with 20 bases between them. The CDR3 sequence is CASSPSRLGSIEQFF. The DNA for the CDR3 is TGTGCCAGCAGCCCTTCCCGACTAGGATCTATTGAGCAGTTCTTC. The whole variable domain, filled in from reference TRBV9 and TRBJ2-1, reads DSGVTQTPKHLITATGQRVTLRCSPRSGDLSVYWYQQSLDQGLQFLIQYYNGEERAKGNILERFSAQQFPDLHSELNLSSLELGDSALYFCASSPSRLGSIEQFFGPGTRLTVL.

V and J are TRBV6-6 and TRBJ1-1; D unclear. V was pared by 6 bases and J by 4 bases, with 12 bases between. CDR1 MNHNY and CDR2 SVGAGI come from the germline V gene (reference sequence). This CDR3 has 13 amino acids. The CDR3 loop is CASSRTVSTEAFF. The CDR3 bases are TGTGCCAGCAGCCGCACAGTAAGCACTGAAGCTTTCTTT.

The gene calls are TRBV6-4 and TRBJ2-1; D is uncertain. V was shortened by 0 bases and J by 0 bases, with 9 bases between the two germline ends. The CDR3 runs to 16 residues. Germline V CDR1 and CDR2: MRHNA, SNTAGT. Here the CDR3 reads CASSDSSVGSYNEQFF. The CDR3 DNA is TGTGCCAGCAGTGACTCGAGCGTGGGCTCCTACAATGAGCAGTTCTTC.

This clone was found once. The chain uses TRBV9 and TRBJ2-2, with D possibly being TRBD2 (5 bases). CDR3 length: 16 residues. Trimming removed 0 bases from V and 0 bases from J, with 9 bases in between. Germline V lookup: CDR1 SGDLS, CDR2 YYNGEE. CDR3 region: CASSVGEGANTGELFF. The CDR3 coding sequence is TGTGCCAGCAGCGTAGGAGAGGGCGCGAACACCGGGGAGCTGTTTTTT.

V gene TRBV5-4 combines with J gene TRBJ2-2; 7 bases fit TRBD1. Trimming at V came to 3 bases and at J to 0 bases, leaving 2 bases not matched to a gene. Germline lookup yields CDR1 SGHNT and CDR2 YYREEE (reference sequence). The CDR3 covers 15 residues. The CDR3 DNA reads TGTGCCAGCAGCTCCGGGACAGCGAACACCGGGGAGCTGTTTTTT. Amino acid sequence: CASSSGTANTGELFF.

V gene TRBV3-1 (or the pseudogene TRBV3-2) combines with J gene TRBJ1-6; possible D gene TRBD1, 5 bases. The CDR3 is made up of 16 amino acids. CDR1 is LGHDT and CDR2 is YNNKEL in the germline V gene (reference sequence). Trimming pared 3 bases from V and 11 bases from J, leaving 20 bases between. CDR3: CASSQYRLQGFPPLHF. The DNA for the CDR3 is TGTGCCAGCAGCCAGTACCGCCTTCAGGGCTTCCCACCCCTCCACTTT.

This clone showed up just once. V usage is TRBV2 and J usage is TRBJ2-7; 9 bases match TRBD2. Germline V gene data show CDR1 as SNHLY and CDR2 as FYNNEI. Trimming took 5 bases from V and 9 from J; bases not matched to a gene: 23. This CDR3 contains 18 residues. The CDR3 region is CASSHGTTRLAVRLGQYF. CDR3 DNA: TGTGCCAGCAGTCACGGGACAACCAGACTAGCGGTCAGACTCGGGCAGTACTTC.

This chain links TRBV7-2 with TRBJ2-5; a possible D gene is TRBD2 (5 bases). This CDR3 is 14 amino acids long. The ends were cut back, 1 base at V and 6 bases at J, with 12 bases in the middle. Germline-derived CDR1 and CDR2 are SGHTA and FQGNSA. CDR3 coding DNA: TGTGCCAGCAGCTTAGGTTCTAGCTTCCAGACCCAGTACTTC. It specifies CASSLGSSFQTQYF. The full variable domain, rest sourced from reference TRBV7-2 and TRBJ2-5, is GAGVSQSPSNKVTEKGKDVELRCDPISGHTALYWYRQSLGQGLEFLIYFQGNSAPDKSGLPSDRFSAERTGGSVSTLTIQRTQQEDSAVYLCASSLGSSFQTQYFGPGTRLLVL.

This chain connects TRBV9 to TRBJ1-6; 7 bases match TRBD1. The CDR3 spans 14 residues. Germline CDR1 SGDLS, CDR2 YYNGEE. With V trimmed by 0 bases and J by 8 bases, 2 bases remained unmatched. The CDR3 here is CASSVVDRDSPLHF. In DNA, the CDR3 is TGTGCCAGCAGCGTAGTAGACAGGGATTCACCCCTCCACTTT.

This rearrangement joins TRBV7-8 to TRBJ1-2; the match to TRBD1 covers 9 bases. Germline V gene lookup returns CDR1 SGHVS and CDR2 FQNEAQ. With 5 bases clipped from V and 0 bases from J, the junction kept 7 bases outside the gene matches. This CDR3 has 16 residues. CDR3 residues: CASSTRDRAPNYGYTF. In DNA, the CDR3 is TGTGCCAGCAGCACCCGGGACAGGGCCCCTAACTATGGCTACACCTTC.

The chain employs TRBV6-4 and TRBJ2-3, with TRBD2 matching over 7 bases. V dropped 9 bases and J dropped 2; count of bases not matched to a gene: 11. CDR1 and CDR2 from the germline V gene are MRHNA and SNTAGT. CDR3 length: 15 amino acids. The CDR3 DNA is TGTGCCAGACATGGTCCTAGCGGCACCACAGATACGCAGTATTTT. Translated, it gives CARHGPSGTTDTQYF.

The J gene is TRBJ2-7, the V gene TRBV4-1; D is undetermined. V lost 2 bases and J 2 bases, leaving 13 bases between the germline ends. The germline gives CDR1 MGHRA, CDR2 YSYEKL. The CDR3 runs 15 residues. The CDR3 DNA reads as TGCGCCAGCAGCCAAACCCCAGGTGGCCCCTACGAGCAGTACTTC. Its protein product is CASSQTPGGPYEQYF.

This rearrangement joins TRBV7-2 to TRBJ1-6; perhaps TRBD1 as D (6 bases). This CDR3 has 16 amino acids. Trimming stripped 3 bases from V and 7 bases from J, with 16 bases between. Germline CDR1 and CDR2: SGHTA and FQGNSA. CDR3 region: CASSLPSRGPNSPLHF. CDR3 sequence (DNA): TGTGCCAGCAGCTTGCCCTCCAGGGGACCCAATTCACCCCTCCACTTT.

The sample holds a few counts of this clone. V is TRBV19 and J is TRBJ1-4; D uncertain. The germline CDR1 and CDR2 sequences are LNHDA and SQIVND (reference sequence). The CDR3 sequence is 14 residues long. Trimming shortened V by 3 bases and J by 5 bases, and 10 bases separated the two germline ends. CDR3 in amino acids: CASSISLGNEKLFF. Written as DNA, the CDR3 is TGTGCCAGTAGTATCTCTCTAGGAAATGAAAAACTGTTTTTT.

This chain uses TRBV30 with TRBJ2-5, with a tentative D call TRBD1 (5 bases). Germline-derived CDR1 and CDR2 are GTSNPN and SVGIG (reference sequence). The CDR3 contains 16 residues. V lost 1 base to trimming and J lost 1 base, with 16 bases between them. CDR3 loop: CAWSDFSRQLQETQYF. The CDR3, as DNA: TGTGCCTGGAGTGACTTTAGCCGACAGCTCCAAGAGACCCAGTACTTC.

The chain recombines TRBV7-3 with TRBJ2-1; 7 bases match TRBD1. The CDR3 covers 15 residues. V trimming: 2 bases; J trimming: 5 bases; junction bases outside the gene matches: 6. Germline V gene sequence: CDR1 SGHTA, CDR2 FQGTGA. CDR3 sequence: CASSLDRAPDNEQFF. The CDR3 region has the DNA TGTGCCAGCAGCTTAGACAGGGCGCCTGACAATGAGCAGTTCTTC.